This is a list of T cell receptor beta chains from one sample in a study of blood T cell repertoires in COVID-19. Profiled with immunoSEQ multiplex PCR; TCRdb holds only in-frame clones, not every one. The data show tens of thousands of clones, around nine tenths seen once. The sequencing input was peripheral blood. The receptors were gathered from a human donor in a cohort sampled during active COVID-19. Both conserved end residues are part of each CDR3. D genes are given only for firm matches. Expanded clones are given a class, and other clones once, few, many or no size at all.

V gene	D gene	J gene	clone size	CDR3 DNA	CDR3 protein
TRBV5-4	NA	TRBJ2-7	NA	TGTGCCAGCAGCCACCCCGGGTCCAGGGGGGCCCACGAGCAGTACTTC	CASSHPGSRGAHEQYF
TRBV18	TRBD1	TRBJ1-1	NA	TGTGCCAGCTCACCACTTACCGGGACAGGGCTGAAAACTGAAGCTTTCTTT	CASSPLTGTGLKTEAFF
TRBV28	NA	TRBJ1-2	NA	TGTGCCAGCACCTTCCGACAGGTTGATGGCTACACCTTC	CASTFRQVDGYTF
TRBV6-5	TRBD1	TRBJ1-2	NA	TGTGCCAGCACCGAGGACAGGGGGCACTATGGCTACACCTTC	CASTEDRGHYGYTF
TRBV14	NA	TRBJ1-2	NA	TGTGCCAGCAGCCAAGATTTGGGGGCGATCTATGGCTACACCTTC	CASSQDLGAIYGYTF
TRBV27	TRBD1	TRBJ2-7	NA	TGTGCCAGCAGTTTATTGGGGACAGGGGTCGTCTCCTACGAGCAGTACTTC	CASSLLGTGVVSYEQYF
TRBV7-2	TRBD1	TRBJ1-2	NA	TGTGCCAGCAGCTTCCAACAGGGGGCGAGTGGCTACACCTTC	CASSFQQGASGYTF
TRBV11-2	NA	TRBJ2-6	NA	TGTGCCAGCAGCTTATCGTGGCGGTCGATCTCCTCTGGGGCCAACGTCCTGACTTTC	CASSLSWRSISSGANVLTF
TRBV24-1	TRBD1	TRBJ1-4	once	TGTGCCACCAGTCCTGAGGGACAGACTAATGAAAAACTGTTTTTT	CATSPEGQTNEKLFF
TRBV30	TRBD1	TRBJ1-1	NA	TGTGCCTGGAGGCAACAGGGGACTGTGGGGGCTTTCTTT	CAWRQQGTVGAFF
TRBV5-1	TRBD1	TRBJ1-1	NA	TGCGCCAGCAGGTATTCAGGGGGCTCTGAAGCTTTCTTT	CASRYSGGSEAFF
TRBV4-1	NA	TRBJ1-5	NA	TGCGCCAGCAGCCACGGCGGGCCGGGGCAGCCCCAGCATTTT	CASSHGGPGQPQHF
TRBV11-2	TRBD1	TRBJ1-1	NA	TGTGCCAGCAGCCCGACAGGGGGCGCGACTCTGAACACTGAAGCTTTCTTT	CASSPTGGATLNTEAFF
TRBV30	TRBD2	TRBJ2-7	NA	TGTGCCTGGAGTGAAAACAGGGCGGGGGGCGAGCAGTACTTC	CAWSENRAGGEQYF
TRBV19	NA	TRBJ1-2	NA	TGTGCCAGTAGTATAGACAGGGGCTATGGCTACACCTTC	CASSIDRGYGYTF
TRBV27	NA	TRBJ1-1	NA	TGTGCCAGCAGTTTAAGGTCAGCGGAGAACACTGAAGCTTTCTTT	CASSLRSAENTEAFF
TRBV11-2	NA	TRBJ1-3	NA	TGTGCCAGCAGCTTAAACTCTCGCACCTCCACCATATATTTT	CASSLNSRTSTIYF
TRBV28	TRBD1	TRBJ1-5	NA	TGTGCCAGCAGGGATGGACAGGGGCTATACTATCAGCCCCAGCATTTT	CASRDGQGLYYQPQHF
TRBV5-1	NA	TRBJ2-7	once	TGCGCCAGCAGCTTGGATACGGACAGATTCTCCTACGAGCAGTACTTC	CASSLDTDRFSYEQYF
TRBV6-4	TRBD1	TRBJ1-3	NA	TGTGCCAGCAGGGAATTCGGACAGGAAAGGAGTTTT	CASREFGQERSF
TRBV6-5	NA	TRBJ2-7	NA	TGTGCCAGCAGTTACTCGCCGTACAGGTTAACCTACGAGCAGTACTTC	CASSYSPYRLTYEQYF
TRBV30	NA	TRBJ2-7	NA	TGTGCCTGGAGTGTAAACAGGGGAGGCTCCTACGAGCAGTACTTC	CAWSVNRGGSYEQYF
TRBV10-3	TRBD2	TRBJ2-7	NA	TGTGCCATCAAGGGTAGCGGGCCCTCCTACGAGCAGTACTTC	CAIKGSGPSYEQYF
TRBV19	NA	TRBJ1-5	NA	TGTGCCAGTAGTCCGGGGGGGAGTCAGCCCCAGCATTTT	CASSPGGSQPQHF
TRBV10-3	TRBD1	TRBJ1-5	NA	TGTGCCTCCCGACAGGGGGCGGACAATCAGCCCCAGCATTTT	CASRQGADNQPQHF
TRBV13	TRBD1	TRBJ1-5	NA	TGTGCCAGCAGCTTTCGACAGGGGGAGGGCAATCAGCCCCAGCATTTT	CASSFRQGEGNQPQHF
TRBV5-6	TRBD1	TRBJ2-6	NA	TGTGCCAGCAGCGGACAGGACTCTGGGGCCAACGTCCTGACTTTC	CASSGQDSGANVLTF
TRBV3-1/TRBV3-2	TRBD2	TRBJ2-7	NA	TGTGCCAGCAGCCCCCTGACTAGCGGGGGCCCGACGCAACCTTACGAGCAGTACTTC	CASSPLTSGGPTQPYEQYF
TRBV9	NA	TRBJ2-7	NA	TGTGCCAGCAGCGTAGAAGGTGACGGGGCGGGGGCGTACCAGTACTTC	CASSVEGDGAGAYQYF
TRBV5-5	NA	TRBJ1-3	NA	TGTGCCAGCAGCTCGGGACACCCTTTGAGCTCTGGAAACACCATATATTTT	CASSSGHPLSSGNTIYF
TRBV5-6	TRBD1	TRBJ2-7	NA	TGTGCCAGCAGCTACGGGACAGGGTTAACCTACGAGCAGTACTTC	CASSYGTGLTYEQYF
TRBV11-2	NA	TRBJ1-1	NA	TGTGCCAGCAGCCCAGGGAGGGTGCCTCTCCTGAACACTGAAGCTTTCTTT	CASSPGRVPLLNTEAFF
TRBV28	TRBD2	TRBJ2-3	NA	TGTGCCAGCAGTTTAGGGACTAGCGGGGGGCGGCGCGGGGATACGCAGTATTTT	CASSLGTSGGRRGDTQYF
TRBV29-1	TRBD1	TRBJ1-2	few	TGCAGCGTGACAGGGGTCTATGGCTACACCTTC	CSVTGVYGYTF
TRBV9	NA	TRBJ1-3	NA	TGTGCCAGCAGCGAACAGGGAGTCCTCGGAAACACCATATATTTT	CASSEQGVLGNTIYF
TRBV4-1	TRBD1	TRBJ2-7	NA	TGCGCCAGCAGCCAAGGCCCCGGACAGGGGGCGAGCTACGAGCAGTACTTC	CASSQGPGQGASYEQYF
TRBV28	TRBD1	TRBJ1-4	NA	TGTGCCAGCAGTCCCGGACAGGGCTCTAATGAAAAACTGTTTTTT	CASSPGQGSNEKLFF
TRBV28	NA	TRBJ2-7	NA	TGTGCCAGCAGGCCTCGATCCTCAGGGGAGTACTTC	CASRPRSSGEYF
TRBV21-1	NA	TRBJ2-7	NA	TGTGCCAGCAGCAAAGACCACAGGCCGACCGATTACACTCACTACGAGCAGTACTTC	CASSKDHRPTDYTHYEQYF
TRBV5-5	NA	TRBJ2-7	NA	TGTGCCAGCAGCTCGAGGCAGAGCTCCTACGAGCAGTACTTC	CASSSRQSSYEQYF
TRBV4-1	NA	TRBJ1-2	once	TGCGCCAGCAGCCAGGTAGGCCAGCTGAGGGGCTACACCTTC	CASSQVGQLRGYTF
TRBV5-4	NA	TRBJ1-1	NA	TGTGCCAGCGCATTGGACCAGGGAGGTACTGAAGCTTTCTTT	CASALDQGGTEAFF
TRBV30	TRBD1	TRBJ1-2	NA	TGTGCCTGGAGTGGGGGACAGAGGCTTAACTATGGCTACACCTTC	CAWSGGQRLNYGYTF
TRBV19	NA	TRBJ2-6	NA	TGTGCCAGTAGTACAGGGCCAGGGGCCAACGTCCTGACTTTC	CASSTGPGANVLTF